This note documents a single TCR beta chain sequence. This sample was included in a study of cytotoxic CD8 clonotypes in ibrutinib-treated CLL. TCRdb's table, derived via immunoSEQ multiplex PCR, lists solely in-frame clones and lacks some. This table holds 150,000 or so clones, 80% found once. Looked up from germline, CDR1 is SEHNR and CDR2 is FQNEAQ (reference sequence). Trimming left V 4 bases short and J 2 bases short, with 12 bases between. CDR3 length equals 14 residues. This rearrangement joins TRBV7-9 to TRBJ2-7, with D hard to call. The clonotype was recovered from a human donor with chronic lymphocytic leukemia. The sample consisted of PBMCs, taken after 36 months of ibrutinib treatment. The CDR3: CASSSVVETYEQYF. The CDR3 DNA sequence: TGTGCCAGCAGCTCAGTGGTCGAAACCTACGAGCAGTACTTC.